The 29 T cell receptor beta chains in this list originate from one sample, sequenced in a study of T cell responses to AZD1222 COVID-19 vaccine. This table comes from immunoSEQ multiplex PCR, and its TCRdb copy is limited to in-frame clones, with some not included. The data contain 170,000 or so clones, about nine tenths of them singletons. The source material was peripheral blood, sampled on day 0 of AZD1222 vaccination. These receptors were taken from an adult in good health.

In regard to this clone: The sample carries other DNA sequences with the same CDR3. The chain's CDR3 is CASSIGNQPQHF. The CDR3 DNA is TGTGCCAGTAGTATAGGTAATCAGCCCCAGCATTTT. The rearrangement uses TRBV19 and TRBJ1-5; D is uncertain. Germline lookup yields CDR1 LNHDA and CDR2 SQIVND (reference sequence). The CDR3 has 12 residues. Trimming left V 1 base short and J 4 bases short, with 2 bases between.

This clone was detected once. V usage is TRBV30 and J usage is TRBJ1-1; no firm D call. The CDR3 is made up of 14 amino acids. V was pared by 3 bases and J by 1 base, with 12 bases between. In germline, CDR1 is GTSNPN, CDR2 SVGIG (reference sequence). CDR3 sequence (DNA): TGTGCCTGGAGCCGGGTGACAACGAACACTGAAGCTTTCTTT. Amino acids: CAWSRVTTNTEAFF.

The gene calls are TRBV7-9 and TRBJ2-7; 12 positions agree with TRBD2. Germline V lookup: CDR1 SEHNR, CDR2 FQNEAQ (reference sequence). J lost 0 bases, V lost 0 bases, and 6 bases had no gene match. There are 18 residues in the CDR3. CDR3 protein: CASSLAGTSGLSSYEQYF. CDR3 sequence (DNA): TGTGCCAGCAGCTTAGCGGGGACTAGCGGGCTGAGCTCCTACGAGCAGTACTTC.

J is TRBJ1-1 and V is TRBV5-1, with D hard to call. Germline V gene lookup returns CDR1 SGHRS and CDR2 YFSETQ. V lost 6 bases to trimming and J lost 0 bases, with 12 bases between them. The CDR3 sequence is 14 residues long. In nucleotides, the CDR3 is TGCGCCAGCAAAGAGGGCTCCATGAACACTGAAGCTTTCTTT. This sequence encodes CASKEGSMNTEAFF. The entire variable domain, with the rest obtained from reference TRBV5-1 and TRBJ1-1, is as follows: KAGVTQTPRYLIKTRGQQVTLSCSPISGHRSVSWYQQTPGQGLQFLFEYFSETQRNKGNFPGRFSGRQFSNSRSEMNVSTLELGDSALYLCASKEGSMNTEAFFGQGTRLTVV.

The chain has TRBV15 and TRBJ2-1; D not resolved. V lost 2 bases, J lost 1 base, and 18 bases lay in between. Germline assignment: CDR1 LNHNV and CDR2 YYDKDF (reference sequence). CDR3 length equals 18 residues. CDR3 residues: CATSRNLVSLRSYNEQFF. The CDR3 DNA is TGTGCCACCAGCAGAAATCTAGTTTCCCTTAGGTCCTACAATGAGCAGTTCTTC. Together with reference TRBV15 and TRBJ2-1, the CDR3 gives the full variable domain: DAMVIQNPRYQVTQFGKPVTLSCSQTLNHNVMYWYQQKSSQAPKLLFHYYDKDFNNEADTPDNFQSRRPNTSFCFLDIRSPGLGDTAMYLCATSRNLVSLRSYNEQFFGPGTRLTVL.

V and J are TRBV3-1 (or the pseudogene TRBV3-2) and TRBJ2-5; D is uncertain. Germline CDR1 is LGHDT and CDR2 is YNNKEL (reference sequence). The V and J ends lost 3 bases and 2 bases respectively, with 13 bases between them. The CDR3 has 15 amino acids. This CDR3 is CASSQWLSLQETQYF. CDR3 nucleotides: TGTGCCAGCAGCCAGTGGCTTTCATTACAAGAGACCCAGTACTTC.

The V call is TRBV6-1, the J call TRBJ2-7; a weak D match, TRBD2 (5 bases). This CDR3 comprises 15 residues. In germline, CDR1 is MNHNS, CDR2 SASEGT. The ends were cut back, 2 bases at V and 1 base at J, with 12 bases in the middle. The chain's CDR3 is CASSEYWAGSYEQYF. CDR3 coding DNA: TGTGCCAGCAGTGAATACTGGGCGGGTTCCTACGAGCAGTACTTC.

CDR3 coding DNA: TGTGCCAGCAGGCGGACGGGATTGAACACTGAAGCTTTCTTT. This gives the protein CASRRTGLNTEAFF. V gene TRBV5-4 combines with J gene TRBJ1-1; no reliable D call. The V end was cut by 5 bases, the J end by 0 bases, with 11 bases between. Germline V CDR1 and CDR2: SGHNT, YYREEE (reference sequence). This CDR3 region has 14 residues.

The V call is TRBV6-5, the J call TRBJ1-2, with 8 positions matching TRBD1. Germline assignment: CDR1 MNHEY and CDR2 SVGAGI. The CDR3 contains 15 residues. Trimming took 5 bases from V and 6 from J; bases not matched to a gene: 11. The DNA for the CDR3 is TGTGCCAGCAGTCAGATGACAGGGGTTCTTAATGGCTACACCTTC. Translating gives CASSQMTGVLNGYTF.

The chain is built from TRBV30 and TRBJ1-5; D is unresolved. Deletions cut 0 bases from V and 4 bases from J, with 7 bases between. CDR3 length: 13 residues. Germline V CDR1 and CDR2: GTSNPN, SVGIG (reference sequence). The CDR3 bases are TGTGCCTGGAGTGTATCTATAAATCAGCCCCAGCATTTT. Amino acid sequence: CAWSVSINQPQHF.

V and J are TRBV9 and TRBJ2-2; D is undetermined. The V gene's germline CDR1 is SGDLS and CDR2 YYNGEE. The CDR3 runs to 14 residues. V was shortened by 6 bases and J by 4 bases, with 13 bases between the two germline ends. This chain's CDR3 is CASKNSLVTGELFF. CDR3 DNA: TGTGCCAGCAAGAACAGCCTCGTCACCGGGGAGCTGTTTTTT. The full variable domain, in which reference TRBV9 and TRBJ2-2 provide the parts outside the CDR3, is DSGVTQTPKHLITATGQRVTLRCSPRSGDLSVYWYQQSLDQGLQFLIQYYNGEERAKGNILERFSAQQFPDLHSELNLSSLELGDSALYFCASKNSLVTGELFFGEGSRLTVL.

CDR3 nucleotide sequence: TGTGCCAGCAGCCCCCTGGGGCAGACAGGCTACACCTTC. Its protein product is CASSPLGQTGYTF. The chain is built from TRBV7-9 and TRBJ1-2, with TRBD1 as a possible D gene (5 bases). V was clipped by 5 bases and J by 8 bases, with 15 bases between them. Germline CDR1 reads SEHNR; CDR2 reads FQNEAQ (reference sequence). CDR3 length: 13 amino acids.

CDR3 nucleotide sequence: TGTGCCAGCAGTTTACCTGCCAGGGTCTATGGCTACACCTTC. It specifies CASSLPARVYGYTF. This sequence joins TRBV28 and TRBJ1-2, with D tentatively TRBD1 (5 bases). Per germline, CDR1 MDHEN and CDR2 SYDVKM. The V and J ends lost 2 bases and 4 bases respectively, with 11 bases between them. The CDR3 runs 14 residues.

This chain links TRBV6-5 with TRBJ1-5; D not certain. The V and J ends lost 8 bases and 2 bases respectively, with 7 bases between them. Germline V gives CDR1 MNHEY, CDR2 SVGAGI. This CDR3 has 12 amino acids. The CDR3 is CASGSGNQPQHF. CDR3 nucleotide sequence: TGTGCCAGCGGATCGGGCAATCAGCCCCAGCATTTT.

CDR3 nucleotide sequence: TGTGCCAGTAGTATGGACAGGGGTAGGCAAAAACTGTTTTTT. Its protein product is CASSMDRGRQKLFF. The chain combines TRBV19 with TRBJ1-4, with 9 bases lining up with TRBD1. Unmatched junction bases numbered 5, after V lost 3 bases and J lost 9 bases. From germline, CDR1 is LNHDA and CDR2 SQIVND (reference sequence). This CDR3 comprises 14 residues.

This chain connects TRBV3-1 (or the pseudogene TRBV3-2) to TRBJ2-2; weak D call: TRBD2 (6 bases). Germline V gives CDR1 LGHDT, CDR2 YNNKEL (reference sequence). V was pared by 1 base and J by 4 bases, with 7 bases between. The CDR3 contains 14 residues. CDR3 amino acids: CASSQGTITGELFF. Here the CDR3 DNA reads TGTGCCAGCAGCCAAGGGACTATCACCGGGGAGCTGTTTTTT.

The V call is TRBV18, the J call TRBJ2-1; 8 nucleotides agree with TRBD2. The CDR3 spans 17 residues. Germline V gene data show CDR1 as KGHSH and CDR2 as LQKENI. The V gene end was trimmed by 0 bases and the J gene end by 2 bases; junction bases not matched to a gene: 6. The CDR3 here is CASSPPLSSGAYNEQFF. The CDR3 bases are TGTGCCAGCTCACCACCCCTCAGTAGCGGGGCCTACAATGAGCAGTTCTTC.

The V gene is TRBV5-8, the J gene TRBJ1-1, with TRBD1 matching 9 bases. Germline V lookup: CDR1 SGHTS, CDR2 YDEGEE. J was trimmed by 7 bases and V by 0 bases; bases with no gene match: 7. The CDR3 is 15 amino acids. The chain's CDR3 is CASSLATGGLGEAFF. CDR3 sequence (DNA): TGTGCCAGCAGCTTGGCGACAGGGGGGCTTGGTGAAGCTTTCTTT.

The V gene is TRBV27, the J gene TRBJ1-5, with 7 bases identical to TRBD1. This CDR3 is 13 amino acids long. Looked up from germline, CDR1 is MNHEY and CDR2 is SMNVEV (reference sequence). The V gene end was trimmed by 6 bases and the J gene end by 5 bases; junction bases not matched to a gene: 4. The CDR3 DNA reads TGTGCCAGCAGGCCAGGGACAGATCAGCCCCAGCATTTT. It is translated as CASRPGTDQPQHF.

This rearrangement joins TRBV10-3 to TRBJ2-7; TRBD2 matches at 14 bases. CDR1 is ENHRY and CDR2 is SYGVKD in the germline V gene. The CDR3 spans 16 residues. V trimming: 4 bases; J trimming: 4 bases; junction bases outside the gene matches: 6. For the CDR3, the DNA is TGTGCCATCAGTGCGGGACTAGCGGGGGAGATATACGAGCAGTACTTC. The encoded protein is CAISAGLAGEIYEQYF.

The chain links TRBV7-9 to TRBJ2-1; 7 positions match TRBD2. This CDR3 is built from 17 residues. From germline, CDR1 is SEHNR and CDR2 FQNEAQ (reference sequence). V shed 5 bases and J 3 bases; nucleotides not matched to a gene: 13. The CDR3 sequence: CASSPPRLWGGYNEQFF. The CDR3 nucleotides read TGTGCCAGCAGCCCACCCCGTTTGTGGGGGGGCTACAATGAGCAGTTCTTC.

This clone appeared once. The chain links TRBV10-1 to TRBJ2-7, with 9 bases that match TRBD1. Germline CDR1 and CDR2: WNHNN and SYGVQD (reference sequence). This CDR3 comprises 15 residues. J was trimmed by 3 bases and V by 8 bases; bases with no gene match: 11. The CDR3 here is CASSQPGQGFYEQYF. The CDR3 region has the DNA TGCGCCAGCTCTCAGCCGGGACAGGGCTTCTACGAGCAGTACTTC.

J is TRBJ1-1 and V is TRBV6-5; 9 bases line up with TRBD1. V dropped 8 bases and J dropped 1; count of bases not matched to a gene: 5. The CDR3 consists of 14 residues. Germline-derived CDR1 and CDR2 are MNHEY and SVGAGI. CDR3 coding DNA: TGTGCCAGCTCGAACAGGGGGCGGAACACTGAAGCTTTCTTT. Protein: CASSNRGRNTEAFF.

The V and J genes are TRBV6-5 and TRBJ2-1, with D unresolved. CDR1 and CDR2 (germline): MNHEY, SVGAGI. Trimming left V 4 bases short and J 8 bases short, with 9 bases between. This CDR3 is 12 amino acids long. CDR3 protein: CASSSTDHEQFF. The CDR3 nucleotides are TGTGCCAGCAGTTCTACGGACCATGAGCAGTTCTTC.

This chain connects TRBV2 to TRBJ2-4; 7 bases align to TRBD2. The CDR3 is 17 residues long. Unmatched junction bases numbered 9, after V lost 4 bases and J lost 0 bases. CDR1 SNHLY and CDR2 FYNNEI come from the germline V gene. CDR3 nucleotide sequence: TGTGCCAGCAGTGCCGTGGGGGGAGGGGTAGCCAAAAACATTCAGTACTTC. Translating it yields CASSAVGGGVAKNIQYF.

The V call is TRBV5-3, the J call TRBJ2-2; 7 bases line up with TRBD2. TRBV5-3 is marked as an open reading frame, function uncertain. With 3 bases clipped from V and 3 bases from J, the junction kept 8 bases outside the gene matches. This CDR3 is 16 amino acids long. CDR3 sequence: CARSSWSGTDTGELFF. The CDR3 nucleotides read TGTGCCAGAAGCTCCTGGAGCGGGACTGACACCGGGGAGCTGTTTTTT.

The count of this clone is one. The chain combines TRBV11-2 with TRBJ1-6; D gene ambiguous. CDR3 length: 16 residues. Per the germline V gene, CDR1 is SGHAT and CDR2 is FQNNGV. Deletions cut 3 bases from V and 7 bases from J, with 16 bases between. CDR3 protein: CASSFAWVRANSPLHF. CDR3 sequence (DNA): TGTGCCAGCAGCTTTGCTTGGGTCCGGGCGAATTCACCCCTCCACTTT.

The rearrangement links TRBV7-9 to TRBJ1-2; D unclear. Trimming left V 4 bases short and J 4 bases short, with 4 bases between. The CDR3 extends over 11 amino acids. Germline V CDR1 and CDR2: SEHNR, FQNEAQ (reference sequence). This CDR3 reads CASSSLYGYTF. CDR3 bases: TGTGCCAGCAGCTCGCTCTATGGCTACACCTTC.

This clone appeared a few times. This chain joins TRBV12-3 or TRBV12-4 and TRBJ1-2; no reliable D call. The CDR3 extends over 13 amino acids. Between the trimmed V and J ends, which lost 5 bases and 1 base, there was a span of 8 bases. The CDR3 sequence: CASSLTNNYGYTF. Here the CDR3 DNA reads TGTGCCAGCAGTCTGACAAATAACTATGGCTACACCTTC.